The T cell receptor beta chain described here comes from a study of blood T cell repertoires in COVID-19. Study details: The samples span acute and convalescent COVID-19 from the United States, Italy and Spain. The cDNA or gDNA used as material had been derived from T cells, B-cell-depleted T cells, or PBMCs.

Losses at the gene ends were 5 bases for V and 6 bases for J; bases not matched to a gene: 5. The CDR3 covers 13 residues. Germline CDR1 is MGHDK and CDR2 is SYGVNS. In the source study's methods: Estimation of nucleated cell counts was performed using reference gene primer amplification. The assay was immunoSEQ multiplex PCR, and TCRdb's table has in-frame clones only and misses some. V and J calls and clone size are copied from that table; D and trimming were computed from the DNA. The data contain about 200,000 clones, 88% of them seen just once; the ten biggest clones take up about 1.7%. Sequences were obtained from peripheral blood. The receptor was derived from a man between 18 and 29 years old with active or convalescent COVID-19. The genes are TRBV25-1 and TRBJ1-1; TRBD1 agrees at 8 bases. CDR3 protein: CASSTRTGSEAFF. DNA for the CDR3: TGTGCCAGCAGTACCCGGACAGGGTCTGAAGCTTTCTTT. The complete variable domain, with remaining parts taken from reference TRBV25-1 and TRBJ1-1, reads EADIYQTPRYLVIGTGKKITLECSQTMGHDKMYWYQQDPGMELHLIHYSYGVNSTEKGDLSSESTVSRIRTEHFPLTLESARPSHTSQYLCASSTRTGSEAFFGQGTRLTVV.